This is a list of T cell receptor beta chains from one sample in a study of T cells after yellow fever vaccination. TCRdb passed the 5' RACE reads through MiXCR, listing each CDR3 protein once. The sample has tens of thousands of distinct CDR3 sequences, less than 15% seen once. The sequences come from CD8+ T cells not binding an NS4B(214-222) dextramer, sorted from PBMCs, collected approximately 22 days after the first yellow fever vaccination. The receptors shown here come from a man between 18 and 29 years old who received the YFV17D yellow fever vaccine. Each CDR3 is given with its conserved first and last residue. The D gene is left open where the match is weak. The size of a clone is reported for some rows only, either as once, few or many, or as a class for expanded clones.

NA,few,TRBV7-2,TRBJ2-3,CASHLVVEDTQYF,TGTGCCAGCCATCTTGTGGTAGAAGATACGCAGTATTTT
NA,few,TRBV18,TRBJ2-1,CASSPGRRKARENEQFF,TGTGCCAGCTCACCAGGGAGGCGAAAAGCACGTGAAAATGAGCAGTTCTTC
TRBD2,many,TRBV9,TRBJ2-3,CASSPGTSGGPTDTQYF,TGTGCCAGCAGCCCCGGGACTAGCGGGGGGCCCACAGATACGCAGTATTTT
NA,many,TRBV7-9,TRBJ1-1,CASSFPPTDEAFF,TGTGCCAGCAGCTTCCCCCCGACAGATGAAGCTTTCTTT
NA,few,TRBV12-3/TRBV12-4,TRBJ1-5,CASSMGEYGNQPQHF,TGTGCCAGCAGTATGGGAGAGTACGGCAATCAGCCCCAGCATTTT
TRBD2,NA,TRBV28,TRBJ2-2,CASSQIAGNTGELFF,TGTGCCAGCAGTCAAATAGCGGGGAACACCGGGGAGCTGTTTTTT
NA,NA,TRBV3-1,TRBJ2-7,CASSHKPGVEQYF,TGTGCCAGCAGCCATAAGCCGGGGGTCGAGCAGTACTTC
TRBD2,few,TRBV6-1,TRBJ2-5,CASRASGGDQETQYF,TGTGCCAGCAGAGCTAGCGGGGGGGACCAAGAGACCCAGTACTTC
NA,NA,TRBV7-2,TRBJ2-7,CASSLGGAAGYSYEQYF,TGTGCCAGCAGCCTCGGGGGCGCGGCGGGCTACTCCTACGAGCAGTACTTC
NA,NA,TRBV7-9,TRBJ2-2,CASSLGYSDNTGELFF,TGTGCCAGCAGCTTGGGGTACAGTGACAACACCGGGGAGCTGTTTTTT
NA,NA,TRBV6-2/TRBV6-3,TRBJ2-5,CASSWMSGTIGETQYF,TGTGCCAGCAGTTGGATGTCGGGAACCATAGGGGAGACCCAGTACTTC
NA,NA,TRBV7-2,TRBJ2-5,CASSPGVEQETQYF,TGTGCCAGCAGCCCGGGAGTGGAACAAGAGACCCAGTACTTC
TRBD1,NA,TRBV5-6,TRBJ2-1,CAMSPPGQHNEQFF,TGTGCCATGAGCCCCCCGGGACAGCACAATGAGCAGTTCTTC
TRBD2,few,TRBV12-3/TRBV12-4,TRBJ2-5,CASGGVGETQYF,TGTGCCAGCGGGGGGGTCGGGGAGACCCAGTACTTC
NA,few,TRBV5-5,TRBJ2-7,CASTSTAYEQYF,TGTGCCAGCACATCCACAGCCTACGAGCAGTACTTC
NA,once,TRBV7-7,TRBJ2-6,CASNDKGGQNILSGANVLTF,TGTGCCAGCAACGATAAAGGAGGTCAGAATATACTCTCTGGGGCCAACGTCCTGACTTTC
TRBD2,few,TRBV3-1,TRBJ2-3,CASSHGLAGTDTQYF,TGTGCCAGCAGCCATGGACTAGCCGGCACAGATACGCAGTATTTT
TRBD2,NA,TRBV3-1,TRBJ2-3,CASSPRAGGWEDTQYF,TGTGCCAGCAGCCCCCGAGCGGGGGGGTGGGAAGATACGCAGTATTTT
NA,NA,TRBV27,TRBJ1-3,CASSSLEPDAGNTIYF,TGTGCCAGCAGTTCCCTGGAGCCCGACGCCGGAAACACCATATATTTT
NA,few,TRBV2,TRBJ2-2,CARQENTGELFF,TGTGCCAGACAGGAAAACACCGGGGAGCTGTTTTTT
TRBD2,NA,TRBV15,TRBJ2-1,CATSGETRTSGARQFF,TGTGCCACCAGCGGAGAAACTAGGACTAGCGGGGCCCGACAGTTCTTC
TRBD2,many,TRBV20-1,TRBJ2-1,CSARDLLGLAGAYNEQFF,TGCAGTGCTAGAGATCTCCTGGGACTAGCGGGGGCATACAATGAGCAGTTCTTC
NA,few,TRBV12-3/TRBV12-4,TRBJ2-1,CASSGDSHNEQFF,TGTGCCAGCAGCGGCGACAGCCACAATGAGCAGTTCTTC
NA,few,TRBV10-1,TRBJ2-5,CASSDGETQYF,TGCGCCAGCAGTGACGGGGAGACCCAGTACTTC
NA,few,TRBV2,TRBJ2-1,CASSLRGGEQFF,TGTGCCAGCAGCCTCAGGGGCGGGGAGCAGTTCTTC
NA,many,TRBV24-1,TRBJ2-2,CATSGGQGWGELFF,TGTGCCACCAGTGGTGGCCAGGGGTGGGGGGAGCTGTTTTTT
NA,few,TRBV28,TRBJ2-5,CASSYGIETQYF,TGTGCCAGCAGTTACGGTATTGAGACCCAGTACTTC
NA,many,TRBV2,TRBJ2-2,CASGEGTGELFF,TGTGCCAGCGGAGAGGGGACCGGGGAGCTGTTTTTT
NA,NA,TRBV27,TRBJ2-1,CASSFGRYNEQFF,TGTGCCAGCAGTTTTGGAAGATACAATGAGCAGTTCTTC
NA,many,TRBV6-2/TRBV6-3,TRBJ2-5,CASSYSRTSKTQYF,TGTGCCAGCAGTTACTCGAGGACCAGTAAGACCCAGTACTTC
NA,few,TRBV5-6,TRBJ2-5,CASSAGWQETQYF,TGTGCCAGCAGCGCCGGGTGGCAAGAGACCCAGTACTTC
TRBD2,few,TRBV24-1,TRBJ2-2,CATKGPGGTGELFF,TGTGCCACAAAAGGTCCGGGGGGCACCGGGGAGCTGTTTTTT
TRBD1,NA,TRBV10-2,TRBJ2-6,CASSDRDRVVSGANVLTF,TGCGCCAGCTCCGACCGGGACAGGGTCGTATCTGGGGCCAACGTCCTGACTTTC
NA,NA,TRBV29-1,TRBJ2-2,CSVRRDTGELFF,TGCAGCGTTCGTCGGGACACCGGGGAGCTGTTTTTT
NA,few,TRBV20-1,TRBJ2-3,CSASYGGPSTDTQYF,TGCAGTGCTAGTTACGGGGGGCCTAGCACAGATACGCAGTATTTT
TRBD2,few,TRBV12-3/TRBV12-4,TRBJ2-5,CASRSSGAEGTQYF,TGTGCCAGCAGGTCTAGCGGGGCAGAAGGGACCCAGTACTTC
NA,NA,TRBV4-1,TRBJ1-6,CASSLRKIQGISPLHF,TGCGCCAGCAGCCTAAGAAAGATCCAGGGTATTTCACCCCTCCACTTT
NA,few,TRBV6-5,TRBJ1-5,CASSYSSEYSNQPQHF,TGTGCCAGCAGTTACTCTTCGGAATATAGCAATCAGCCCCAGCATTTT
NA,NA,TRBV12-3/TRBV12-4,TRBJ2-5,CASSFSGLETQYF,TGTGCCAGCAGTTTTTCAGGTTTGGAGACCCAGTACTTC
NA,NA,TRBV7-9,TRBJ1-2,CASSLGATYDGYTF,TGTGCCAGCAGCTTAGGAGCCACTTACGATGGCTACACCTTC
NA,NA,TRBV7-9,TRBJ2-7,CAGGTGPYEQYF,TGTGCCGGAGGAACAGGTCCCTACGAGCAGTACTTC
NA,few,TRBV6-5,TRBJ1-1,CASGNRAEAFF,TGTGCCAGCGGAAACAGGGCTGAAGCTTTCTTT
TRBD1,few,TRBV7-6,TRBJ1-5,CASSPDRGRYQPQHF,TGTGCCAGCAGCCCGGACAGGGGGAGATATCAGCCCCAGCATTTT
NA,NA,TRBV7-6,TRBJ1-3,CASSLLVGAGNTIYF,TGTGCCAGCAGCCTCCTCGTGGGGGCTGGAAACACCATATATTTT
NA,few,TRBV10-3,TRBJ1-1,CAIRMTIGTEAFF,TGTGCCATCAGGATGACAATCGGCACTGAAGCTTTCTTT
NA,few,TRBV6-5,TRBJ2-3,CASSWAAEITDTQYF,TGTGCCAGCAGTTGGGCGGCCGAAATCACAGATACGCAGTATTTT
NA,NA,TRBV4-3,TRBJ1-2,CASSRDRALSYGYTF,TGCGCCAGCAGCCGGGACCGGGCCCTGTCCTATGGCTACACCTTC
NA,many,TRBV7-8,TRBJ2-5,CASTKPRGETQYF,TGTGCCAGCACCAAACCCAGGGGAGAGACCCAGTACTTC
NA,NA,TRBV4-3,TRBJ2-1,CASSQDDNEQFF,TGCGCCAGCAGCCAAGATGACAATGAGCAGTTCTTC
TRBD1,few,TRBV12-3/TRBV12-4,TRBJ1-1,CASRLGGHTEAFF,TGTGCCAGCAGATTAGGGGGCCACACTGAAGCTTTCTTT
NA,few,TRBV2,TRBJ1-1,CASSEGQSNTEAFF,TGTGCCAGCAGTGAAGGACAGTCGAACACTGAAGCTTTCTTT
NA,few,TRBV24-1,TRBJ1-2,CATSEGANYGYTF,TGTGCCACCAGTGAAGGAGCGAACTATGGCTACACCTTC
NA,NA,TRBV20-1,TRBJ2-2,CSAREGTARELFF,TGCAGTGCTAGAGAGGGTACAGCCCGGGAGCTGTTTTTT
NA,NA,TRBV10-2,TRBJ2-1,CASSVTPRGTSYNEQFF,TGCGCCAGCAGTGTCACCCCGAGAGGGACCTCCTACAATGAGCAGTTCTTC
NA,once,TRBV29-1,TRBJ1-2,CSVEMERGYTF,TGCAGCGTTGAGATGGAGCGGGGCTACACCTTC